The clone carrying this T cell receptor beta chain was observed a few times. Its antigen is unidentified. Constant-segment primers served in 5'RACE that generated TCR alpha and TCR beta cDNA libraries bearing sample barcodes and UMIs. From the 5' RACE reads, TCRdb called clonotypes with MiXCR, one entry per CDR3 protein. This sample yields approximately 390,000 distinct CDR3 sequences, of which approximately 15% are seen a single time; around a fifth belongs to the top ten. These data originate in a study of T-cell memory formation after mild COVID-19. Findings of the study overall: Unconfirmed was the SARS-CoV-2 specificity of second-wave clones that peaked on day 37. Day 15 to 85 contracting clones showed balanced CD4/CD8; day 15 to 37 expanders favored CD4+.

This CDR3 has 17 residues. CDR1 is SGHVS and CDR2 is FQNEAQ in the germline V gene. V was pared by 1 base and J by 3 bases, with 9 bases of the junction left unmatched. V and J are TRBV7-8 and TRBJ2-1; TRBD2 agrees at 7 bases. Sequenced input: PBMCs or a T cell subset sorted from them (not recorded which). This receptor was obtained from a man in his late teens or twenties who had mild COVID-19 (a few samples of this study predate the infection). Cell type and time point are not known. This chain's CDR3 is CASSLGSAGVVYNEQFF. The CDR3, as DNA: TGTGCCAGCAGCTTAGGAAGTGCGGGGGTCGTCTACAATGAGCAGTTCTTC.